The T cell receptor (beta chain) described here comes from a study of glioma-infiltrating T cells after dendritic cell vaccination. As for the study in general: Patients had newly diagnosed or recurrent glioblastoma and received dendritic cell vaccines. Autologous tumor lysate was loaded overnight onto monocyte-derived dendritic cells grown seven days with IL-4 and GM-CSF. Three intradermal dendritic cell vaccine injections were given every two weeks.

The primer mix had 60 V beta and 13 J beta primers. Libraries were prepared by immunoSEQ multiplex PCR; TCRdb keeps only in-frame clonotypes and omits some of them. Here the sample spans approximately 62,000 clones, 86% being singletons. This CDR3 region has 12 residues. Germline assignment: CDR1 SGDLS and CDR2 YYNGEE. V gave up 1 base and J gave up 9 bases, with 8 bases separating them. The time point: after dendritic cell vaccination, including at tumor progression/relapse. The genes are TRBV9 and TRBJ2-1, with D perhaps TRBD2 (5 bases). The clonotype originates from a human donor with glioblastoma. The specimen comprised blood, sampled after dendritic cell vaccination. The CDR3 spells CASSVNAGEQFF. The DNA for the CDR3 is TGTGCCAGCAGCGTAAATGCGGGTGAGCAGTTCTTC.